This T cell receptor (beta chain) emerged from a study of post-analysis software for immune sequencing data. Study-wide results and limits: In patients, TRBV5-6, TRBV5-1 and TRBV20-1 belonged to five TRBV segments found more frequently than in controls.

A note on this clonotype: Its antigen is still unknown.

The authors incorporated unique molecular identifiers into the TCR beta cDNA libraries. TCRdb passed the PCR reads through MiXCR, listing each CDR3 protein once. The sample lists approximately 630,000 distinct CDR3 sequences, approximately 60% seen once, with 10% to 12% in the top ten. The CDR3 is 17 amino acids. The germline V gene encodes CDR1 SEHNR and CDR2 FQNEAQ (reference sequence). V lost 3 bases, J lost 0 bases, and 6 bases stayed unmatched. The TCR comes from a girl aged 2-10 years with multiple sclerosis. The sequenced sample consisted of blood. The chain carries TRBV7-9 and TRBJ1-2, with 11 nucleotides matching TRBD1. The CDR3, as DNA: TGTGCCAGCAGCTTGGGACAGGGGGTGAGAACTAACTATGGCTACACCTTC. Translating gives CASSLGQGVRTNYGYTF.